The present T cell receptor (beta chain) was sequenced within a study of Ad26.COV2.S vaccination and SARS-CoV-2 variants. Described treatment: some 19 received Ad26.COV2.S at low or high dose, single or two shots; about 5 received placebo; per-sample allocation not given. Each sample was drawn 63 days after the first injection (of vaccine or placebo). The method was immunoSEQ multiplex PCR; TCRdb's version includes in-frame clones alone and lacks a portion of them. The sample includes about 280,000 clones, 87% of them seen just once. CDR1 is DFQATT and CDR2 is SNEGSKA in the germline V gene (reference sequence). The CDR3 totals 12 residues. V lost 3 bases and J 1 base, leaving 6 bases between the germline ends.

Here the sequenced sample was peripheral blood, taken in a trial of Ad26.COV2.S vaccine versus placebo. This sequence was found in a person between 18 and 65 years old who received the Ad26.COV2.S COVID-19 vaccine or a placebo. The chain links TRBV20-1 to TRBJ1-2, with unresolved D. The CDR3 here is CSASLGNYGYTF. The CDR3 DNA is TGCAGTGCTAGTCTCGGTAACTATGGCTACACCTTC.